A single sample gave rise to the 8 T cell receptor beta chains below, sequenced in a study of CD8+ T cells in alopecia areata. Investigators isolated RNA and reverse transcribed it into cDNA to act as the sequencing template. Profiling relied on immunoSEQ multiplex PCR, and the TCRdb table lists in-frame clones only, not all of them. The table has fewer than 250,000 clones, 50% to 60% seen once. Sequencing used CD4+ T cells sorted from blood, obtained at week 0. These receptors were collected from a human donor with alopecia areata.

The chain links TRBV15 to TRBJ1-2; 8 nucleotides agree with TRBD1. With V trimmed by 1 base and J by 3 bases, 1 base remained unmatched. Per the germline V gene, CDR1 is LNHNV and CDR2 is YYDKDF (reference sequence). The CDR3 spans 14 residues. The CDR3: CATSRGDRYYGYTF. For the CDR3, the DNA is TGTGCCACCAGCAGAGGGGACAGGTACTATGGCTACACCTTC.

There are a few counts of this clone. The chain joins TRBV30 to TRBJ2-1; D is possibly TRBD1 (5 bases). V was cut by 1 base and J by 1 base, with 8 bases left in between. CDR1 and CDR2 from the germline V gene are GTSNPN and SVGIG (reference sequence). This CDR3 comprises 14 residues. The CDR3 sequence is CAWSEKGSYNEQFF. The CDR3 DNA sequence: TGTGCCTGGAGTGAGAAGGGGTCCTACAATGAGCAGTTCTTC. The variable domain in full, with the rest retrieved from reference TRBV30 and TRBJ2-1, is SQTIHQWPATLVQPVGSPLSLECTVEGTSNPNLYWYRQAAGRGLQLLFYSVGIGQISSEVPQNLSASRPQDRQFILSSKKLLLSDSGFYLCAWSEKGSYNEQFFGPGTRLTVL.

This chain links TRBV6-5 with TRBJ1-1; D is possibly TRBD1 (6 bases). CDR3 length equals 14 residues. Deletions cut 6 bases from V and 10 bases from J, with 21 bases between. CDR1 is MNHEY and CDR2 is SVGAGI in the germline V gene. CDR3 sequence (DNA): TGTGCCAGCAGGCAGCAGGGGTCACCCCCCACAGCTTTCTTT. This translates into CASRQQGSPPTAFF.

This clone is a singleton in its sample. The V gene is TRBV27, the J gene TRBJ2-2; D call uncertain. CDR3 size: 13 residues. CDR1 is MNHEY and CDR2 is SMNVEV in the germline V gene (reference sequence). V was pared by 8 bases and J by 4 bases, with 11 bases between. The CDR3 sequence is CASGVKATGELFF. For the CDR3, the DNA is TGTGCCAGCGGGGTCAAAGCCACCGGGGAGCTGTTTTTT.

This rearrangement joins TRBV10-3 to TRBJ2-5; TRBD1 aligns across 11 bases. This CDR3 has 15 amino acids. Germline V gene data show CDR1 as ENHRY and CDR2 as SYGVKD. V shed 5 bases and J 5 bases; nucleotides not matched to a gene: 7. The CDR3 is CAISSGQGAVETQYF. The CDR3 bases are TGTGCCATCAGTTCAGGACAGGGGGCGGTGGAGACCCAGTACTTC.

Within the sample, this clone is medium-sized. The J gene is TRBJ2-3, the V gene TRBV27; D assignment may be TRBD1 or TRBD2 (6 bases each). V was pared by 7 bases and J by 7 bases, with 15 bases between. The CDR3 runs to 13 residues. The V gene's germline CDR1 is MNHEY and CDR2 SMNVEV (reference sequence). This CDR3 reads CASISQGRNTQYF. CDR3 nucleotide sequence: TGTGCCAGCATCTCTCAGGGGAGGAATACGCAGTATTTT.

This clone was seen once. The limits of the CDR3 on the DNA are not certain, so only TCRdb's listed CDR3 is given. The chain is built from TRBV29-1 and TRBJ1-1. From its first to its last residue, the CDR3 has 12 amino acids. The germline CDR1 and CDR2 sequences are SQVTM and ANQGSEA. CDR3 loop: CSVEGQYVGAFF.

The count of this clone is one. V usage is TRBV30 and J usage is TRBJ2-7, with TRBD2 as a possible D gene (7 bases). This CDR3 has 16 residues. Germline loops: CDR1 GTSNPN, CDR2 SVGIG (reference sequence). The V and J ends lost 3 bases and 5 bases respectively, with 23 bases between them. The CDR3 nucleotides are TGTGCCTGGAGGGTTGGGGGGGACACCACCGTCCACGAGCAGTACTTC. This translates into CAWRVGGDTTVHEQYF.